This T cell receptor (beta chain) was retrieved from a study of technical replicates of blood from a handful of donors. There are 16 residues in the CDR3. The germline CDR1 and CDR2 sequences are ENHRY and SYGVKD. V shed 8 bases, J shed 0 bases, and the junction held 9 bases outside the gene matches. Repertoires were generated with immunoSEQ multiplex PCR, while TCRdb's copy carries only in-frame clones and drops some. This sample has 50,000 to 65,000 clones, with under 90% found just once. Sequencing was carried out using PBMCs. The clonotype was recovered from a human donor in good health. Some clones in this sample may be carry-over from other donors' samples. The rearrangement joins TRBV10-3 to TRBJ2-2; 7 nucleotides align to TRBD2. CDR3: CAIAAGAGTNTGELFF. CDR3 coding DNA: TGTGCCATCGCGGCTGGAGCGGGGACGAACACCGGGGAGCTGTTTTTT.